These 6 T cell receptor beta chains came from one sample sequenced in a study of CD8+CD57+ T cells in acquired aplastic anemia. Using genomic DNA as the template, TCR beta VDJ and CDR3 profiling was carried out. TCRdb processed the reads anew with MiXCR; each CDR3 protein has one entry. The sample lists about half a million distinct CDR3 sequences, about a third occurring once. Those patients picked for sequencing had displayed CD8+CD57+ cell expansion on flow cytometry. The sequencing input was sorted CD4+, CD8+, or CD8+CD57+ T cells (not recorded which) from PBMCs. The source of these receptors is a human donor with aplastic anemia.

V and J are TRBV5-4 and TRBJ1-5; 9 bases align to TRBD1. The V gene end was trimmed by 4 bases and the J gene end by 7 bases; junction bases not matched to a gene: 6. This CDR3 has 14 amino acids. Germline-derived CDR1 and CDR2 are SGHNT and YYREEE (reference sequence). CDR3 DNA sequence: TGTGCCAGCAGCCCCGGGACAGGGTTGCAGCCCCAGCATTTT. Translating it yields CASSPGTGLQPQHF.

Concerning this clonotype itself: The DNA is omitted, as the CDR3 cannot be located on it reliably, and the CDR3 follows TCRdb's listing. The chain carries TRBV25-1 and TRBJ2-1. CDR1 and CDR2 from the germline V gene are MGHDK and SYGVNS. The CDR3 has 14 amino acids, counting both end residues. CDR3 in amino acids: CACSARDAYNEQFF.

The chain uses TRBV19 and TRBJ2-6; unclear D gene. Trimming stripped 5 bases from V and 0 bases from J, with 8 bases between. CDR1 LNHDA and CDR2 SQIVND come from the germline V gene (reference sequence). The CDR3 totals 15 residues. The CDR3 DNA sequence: TGTGCCAGTAGTTCTCAATCCTCTGGGGCCAACGTCCTGACTTTC. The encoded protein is CASSSQSSGANVLTF. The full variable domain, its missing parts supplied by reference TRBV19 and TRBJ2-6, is DGGITQSPKYLFRKEGQNVTLSCEQNLNHDAMYWYRQDPGQGLRLIYYSQIVNDFQKGDIAEGYSVSREKKESFPLTVTSAQKNPTAFYLCASSSQSSGANVLTFGAGSRLTVL.

The chain's CDR3 is CASSPLREGRTDTQYF. The CDR3, as DNA: TGTGCCAGCAGCCCCCTCCGGGAGGGCCGTACAGATACGCAGTATTTT. This rearrangement joins TRBV9 to TRBJ2-3, with 8 nucleotides matching TRBD2. Germline V CDR1 and CDR2: SGDLS, YYNGEE. V trimming: 4 bases; J trimming: 3 bases; junction bases outside the gene matches: 10. The CDR3 covers 16 residues.

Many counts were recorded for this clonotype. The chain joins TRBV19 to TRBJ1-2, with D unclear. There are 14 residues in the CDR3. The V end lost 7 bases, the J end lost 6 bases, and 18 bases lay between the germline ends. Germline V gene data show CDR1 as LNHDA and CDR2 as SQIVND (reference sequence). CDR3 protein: CASMVGSIVHGYTF. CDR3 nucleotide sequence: TGTGCCAGTATGGTCGGGAGTATCGTGCATGGCTACACCTTC.

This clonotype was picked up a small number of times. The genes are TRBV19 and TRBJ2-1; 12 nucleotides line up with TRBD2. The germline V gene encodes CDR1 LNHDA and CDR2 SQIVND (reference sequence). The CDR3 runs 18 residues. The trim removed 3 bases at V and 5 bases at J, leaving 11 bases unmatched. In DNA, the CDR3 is TGTGCCAGTAGTATCTTTGGCGGCGGACTAGCGGGACACAATGAGCAGTTCTTC. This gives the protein CASSIFGGGLAGHNEQFF.